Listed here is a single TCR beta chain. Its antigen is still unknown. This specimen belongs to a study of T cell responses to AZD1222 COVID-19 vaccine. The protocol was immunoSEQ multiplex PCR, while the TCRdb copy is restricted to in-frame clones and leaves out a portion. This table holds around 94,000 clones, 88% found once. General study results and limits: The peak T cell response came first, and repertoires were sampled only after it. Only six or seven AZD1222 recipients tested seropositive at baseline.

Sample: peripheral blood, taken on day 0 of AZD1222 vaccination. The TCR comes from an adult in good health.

In DNA, the CDR3 is TGTGCCAGCAGCCGTGGGGAGGGGCACAATGAGCAGTTCTTC. The encoded protein is CASSRGEGHNEQFF. V gene TRBV7-7 combines with J gene TRBJ2-1; 7 bases fit TRBD2. The CDR3 spans 14 residues. Trimming took 5 bases from V and 5 from J; bases not matched to a gene: 6. Germline V gene data show CDR1 as SSHAT and CDR2 as FNYEAQ (reference sequence).